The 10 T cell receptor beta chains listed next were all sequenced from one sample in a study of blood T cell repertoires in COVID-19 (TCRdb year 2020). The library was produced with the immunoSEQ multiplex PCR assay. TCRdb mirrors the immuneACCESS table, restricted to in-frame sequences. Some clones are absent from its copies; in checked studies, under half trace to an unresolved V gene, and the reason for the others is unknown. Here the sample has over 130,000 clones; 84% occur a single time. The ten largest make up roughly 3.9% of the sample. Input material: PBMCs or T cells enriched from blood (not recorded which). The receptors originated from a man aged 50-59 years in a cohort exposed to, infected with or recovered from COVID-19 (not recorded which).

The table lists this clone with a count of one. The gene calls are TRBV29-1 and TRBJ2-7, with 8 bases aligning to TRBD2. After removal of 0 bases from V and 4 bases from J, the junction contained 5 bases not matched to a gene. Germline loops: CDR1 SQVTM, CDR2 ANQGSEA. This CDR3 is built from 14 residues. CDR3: CSVEETSDPYEQYF. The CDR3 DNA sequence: TGCAGCGTTGAAGAGACTAGCGACCCTTACGAGCAGTACTTC.

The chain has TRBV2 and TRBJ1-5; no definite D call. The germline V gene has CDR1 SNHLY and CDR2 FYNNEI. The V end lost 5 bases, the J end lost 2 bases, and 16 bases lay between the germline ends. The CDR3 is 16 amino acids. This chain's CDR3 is CASSRSAADGNQPQHF. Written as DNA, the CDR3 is TGTGCCAGCAGTCGTTCAGCGGCGGACGGCAATCAGCCCCAGCATTTT.

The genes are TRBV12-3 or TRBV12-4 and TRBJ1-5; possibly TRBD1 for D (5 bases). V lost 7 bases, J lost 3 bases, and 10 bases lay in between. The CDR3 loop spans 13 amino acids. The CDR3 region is CASTAQVNQPQHF. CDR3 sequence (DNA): TGTGCCAGCACGGCACAGGTCAATCAGCCCCAGCATTTT.

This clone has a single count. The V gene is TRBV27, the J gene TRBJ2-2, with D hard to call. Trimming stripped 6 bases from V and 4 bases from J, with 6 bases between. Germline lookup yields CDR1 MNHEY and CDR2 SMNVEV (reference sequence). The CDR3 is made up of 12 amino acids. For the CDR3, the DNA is TGTGCCAGCAGGTCGGGCACCGGGGAGCTGTTTTTT. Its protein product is CASRSGTGELFF.

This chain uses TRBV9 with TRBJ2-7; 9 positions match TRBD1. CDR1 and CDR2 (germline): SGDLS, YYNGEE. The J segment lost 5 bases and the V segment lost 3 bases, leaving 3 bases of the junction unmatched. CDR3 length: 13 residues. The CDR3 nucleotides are TGTGCCAGCAGCGGGGGACAGGGTGACGAGCAGTACTTC. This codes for CASSGGQGDEQYF.

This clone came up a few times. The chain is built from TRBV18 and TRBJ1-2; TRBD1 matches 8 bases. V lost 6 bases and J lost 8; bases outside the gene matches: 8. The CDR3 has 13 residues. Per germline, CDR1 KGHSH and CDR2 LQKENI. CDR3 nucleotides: TGTGCCAGCTCGGGGACAGGAGCCTCAGGCTACACCTTC. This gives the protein CASSGTGASGYTF.

The CDR3 is CAWGQEENTEAFF. The DNA of the CDR3 is TGTGCCTGGGGACAGGAAGAGAACACTGAAGCTTTCTTT. The chain is built from TRBV30 and TRBJ1-1, with 7 bases lining up with TRBD1. V shed 5 bases, J shed 1 base, and the junction held 4 bases outside the gene matches. Germline values: CDR1 GTSNPN, CDR2 SVGIG (reference sequence). The length of the CDR3 is 13 residues. Using reference TRBV30 and TRBJ1-1 for the parts outside the CDR3, the full variable domain is SQTIHQWPATLVQPVGSPLSLECTVEGTSNPNLYWYRQAAGRGLQLLFYSVGIGQISSEVPQNLSASRPQDRQFILSSKKLLLSDSGFYLCAWGQEENTEAFFGQGTRLTVV.

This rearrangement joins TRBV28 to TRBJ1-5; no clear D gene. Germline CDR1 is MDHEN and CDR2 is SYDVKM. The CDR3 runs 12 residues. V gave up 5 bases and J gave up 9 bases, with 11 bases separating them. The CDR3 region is CASSPLPWPQHF. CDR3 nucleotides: TGTGCCAGCAGTCCCCTCCCGTGGCCCCAGCATTTT. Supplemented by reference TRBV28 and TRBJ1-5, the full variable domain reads DVKVTQSSRYLVKRTGEKVFLECVQDMDHENMFWYRQDPGLGLRLIYFSYDVKMKEKGDIPEGYSVSREKKERFSLILESASTNQTSMYLCASSPLPWPQHFGDGTRLSIL.

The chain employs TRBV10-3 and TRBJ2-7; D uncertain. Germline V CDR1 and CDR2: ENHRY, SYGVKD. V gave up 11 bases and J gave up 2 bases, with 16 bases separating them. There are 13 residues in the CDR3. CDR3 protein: CAVSPSPPYEQYF. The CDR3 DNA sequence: TGTGCCGTGTCCCCGAGCCCCCCCTACGAGCAGTACTTC.

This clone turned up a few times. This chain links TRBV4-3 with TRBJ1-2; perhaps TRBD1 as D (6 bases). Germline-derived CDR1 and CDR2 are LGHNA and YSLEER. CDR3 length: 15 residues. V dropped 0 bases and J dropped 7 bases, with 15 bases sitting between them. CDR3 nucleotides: TGCGCCAGCAGCCAAGATCAAGGGGGAATCGGTGGCTACACCTTC. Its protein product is CASSQDQGGIGGYTF.